The present TCR beta chain was sequenced within a study of T-cell reconstitution after alpha-beta-depleted transplantation in children (dated by TCRdb to between 2015 and 2016). Describing the broader study: The study quantitatively tracked T-cell immune reconstitution after TCRalphabeta/CD19-depleted allogeneic hematopoietic cell transplantation in children using TCR repertoire profiling.

The library was generated by PCR. Data came from an Illumina HiSeq 2500. TCR libraries were prepared with molecular barcoding, using unique molecular identifiers to normalize TCRbeta repertoire quantification. TCRdb reworked the public reads: Q25 trimming with fastp, MiXCR clone assembly, productive beta chains retained. Under each unique CDR3 protein, matching rows form one entry showing the most common genes and DNA. In this sample the table shows more than 250,000 distinct CDR3 sequences, 9.9% of which occur a single time. Together, the top ten hold about a tenth of the sample. In this sample, this clonotype turned up a few times. It has no known antigen specificity. It has no much larger one-base neighbor in the sample; base qualities were not kept. Measured from the cysteine to the phenylalanine, the CDR3 is 16 residues long. Only the CDR3 DNA stays, 48 bases, in frame from base 1. For this chain, trimming is 4 bases at the V end and 2 bases at the J end, and the number of junction bases without a gene match is 8. CDR1 and CDR2 are read off the germline V gene as SGHRS and YFSETQ.

The rearrangement combines TRBV5-1 with TRBJ2-7; 11 central bases correspond to TRBD2. Sequenced material: PBMCs from the stem cell graft donor, taken from the stem cell graft. The receptor was derived from a human donor who donated a stem cell graft to a child with SCID. The sequenced DNA: TGCGCCAGCAGCCCCTTGACTAGCGGGGTGCCCTACGAGCAGTACTTC. Translated, this gives CASSPLTSGVPYEQYF.